This TCR beta chain was found in a study of blood T cell repertoires in COVID-19. Study-level information: Material from acute and convalescent COVID-19 was sourced from the United States, Italy and Spain. PBMCs, B-cell-depleted T cells, or T cells provided the cDNA or gDNA that made up the material.

Original handling: Reference gene primer amplification gave estimated nucleated cell counts. TCRdb's table, derived via immunoSEQ multiplex PCR, lists solely in-frame clones and lacks some. V and J calls and clone size are copied from that table; D and trimming were computed from the DNA. The table has 150,000 to 200,000 clones, roughly 85% seen once; the top ten hold around 2%. V gave up 4 bases and J gave up 5 bases, with 20 bases separating them. This CDR3 has 16 amino acids. CDR1 is SGHVS, CDR2 FNYEAQ, per germline. This clone was found a few times. This TCR came from a woman aged 80 or over with acute or convalescent COVID-19. The chain couples TRBV7-6 to TRBJ1-2; perhaps TRBD1 as D (6 bases). The specimen sequenced was peripheral blood. Here the CDR3 DNA reads TGTGCCAGCAGCTCCCGGACGGGAGGGGGACTATATGGCTACACCTTC. It is translated as CASSSRTGGGLYGYTF.